This T cell receptor beta chain stems from a study of early T cells in non-severe SARS-CoV-2 infection. Study details: Investigators sequenced bulk RNA drawn from unsorted whole blood, and chains remained unpaired. The study's findings and limits: VDJdb matching, biased toward anti-spike CD8 responses, missed private and CD4 specificities.

Germline assignment: CDR1 SGHRS and CDR2 YFSETQ. Trimming at V came to 6 bases and at J to 7 bases, leaving 17 bases not matched to a gene. The length of the CDR3 is 16 residues. Researchers attached unique molecular identifiers to individual cDNA molecules. TCRdb reprocessed the 5' RACE reads via MiXCR and lists one record per CDR3 protein. The table records more than 45,000 distinct CDR3 sequences, roughly an eighth of them present only once. In the case of this clonotype: Its cognate antigen is unknown.

What was sequenced was whole blood. The sequence was obtained from an adult who was a healthcare worker with PCR-confirmed SARS-CoV-2 infection or an uninfected control (not recorded which). The chain carries TRBV5-1 and TRBJ2-5; 8 nucleotides line up with TRBD1. The chain's CDR3 is CASTLIPGQAEGTQYF. CDR3 nucleotides: TGCGCCAGCACCTTAATCCCGGGACAGGCGGAAGGGACCCAGTACTTC.